This TCR beta chain emerged from a study of cytotoxic CD8 clonotypes in ibrutinib-treated CLL. Study observations and caveats: Clonality rose at ibrutinib response and fell back toward baseline at progression. In comparison with age-matched healthy donors, baseline clonality was higher and tracked circulating CD8+ T-cell counts.

TCRdb keeps only in-frame clones here, not all; method: immunoSEQ multiplex PCR. The sample contains about 300,000 clones, 67% of which appear only once. Points on this clone: Its antigen is not known.

J was trimmed by 0 bases and V by 2 bases; bases with no gene match: 8. The CDR3 is 17 residues long. Germline CDR1 is SGHAT and CDR2 is FQNNGV. The sample in question was PBMCs, obtained after 36 months of ibrutinib treatment. The rearrangement joins TRBV11-2 to TRBJ2-3; 7 positions match TRBD2. The clonotype originates from a human donor with chronic lymphocytic leukemia. CDR3 region: CASSLILAGTSTDTQYF. The CDR3 coding sequence is TGTGCCAGCAGCTTAATCTTAGCGGGTACTAGCACAGATACGCAGTATTTT.